The present TCR beta chain was sequenced within a study of shared clonotypes between healthy human individuals. Study conclusions and caveats: Investigators expected sequencing depth to affect clonotype sharing among donors. Unshared clonotypes carried lower generation probabilities than those common to all four donors.

The donors were all Caucasian adults (living in Nashville, Tennessee). Replicate PCRs from sorted subsets contained about 200 ng DNA, which is around 30,000 T cell genomes. Sequencing used immunoSEQ multiplex PCR; TCRdb keeps in-frame clones, though not all of them. The sample lists about 2.3 million clones; over 90% were seen once. As to this clone: Its antigen is as yet unknown.

This CDR3 has 15 amino acids. Germline V CDR1 and CDR2: SEHNR, FQNEAQ (reference sequence). The V end was cut by 1 base, the J end by 5 bases, with 14 bases between. Material: naive CD4+ T cells from PBMCs. Subset denoted: CD45RA+ positively selected. The receptor comes from a man in his late teens or twenties in good health. Some clones in this sample may be carry-over from other donors' samples. The V and J genes are TRBV7-9 and TRBJ1-1; D may be TRBD1 (6 bases). CDR3 amino acids: CASSLERGRGTEAFF. The CDR3 DNA is TGTGCCAGCAGCTTAGAACGGGGCAGGGGAACTGAAGCTTTCTTT.